This T cell receptor (beta chain) was sequenced during a study of CD8 T cells in Susac syndrome. Sequencing of TCR beta drew on CD8+ and CD4+ T cells from blood. CDR3 length: 13 residues. V was clipped by 6 bases and J by 3 bases, with 14 bases between them. Germline assignment: CDR1 SQVTM and CDR2 ANQGSEA. Random-hexamer reverse transcription was applied to about 0.5 to 1 ug RNA. TCR beta CDR3 was amplified by immunoSEQ covering 54 Vbeta and 13 Jbeta. A single record per CDR3 protein comes from TCRdb applying MiXCR to the immunoSEQ multiplex PCR reads. The data contain fewer than 85,000 distinct CDR3 sequences, around 93% of them singletons.

The genes are TRBV29-1 and TRBJ1-1; D perhaps matches TRBD1 (5 bases). Sequencing was carried out using CD8+ T cells from PBMCs. The receptor comes from a human donor with Susac syndrome. Written as DNA, the CDR3 is TGCAGCGTCGCCTTGGGGGTATACACTGAAGCTTTCTTT. Its translation is CSVALGVYTEAFF.